Below, 14 T cell receptor beta chains from the same sample are listed, as sequenced in a study of T cells after yellow fever vaccination. MiXCR was run by TCRdb on the 5' RACE reads, yielding one entry per CDR3 protein. The sample lists around 590,000 distinct CDR3 sequences; 10% to 15% were seen once. Sequencing was performed on PBMCs, taken on the day of the yellow fever booster vaccination. The receptors stem from a man aged 25-45 years who received the YFV17D yellow fever vaccine.

This clonotype was picked up a small number of times. The chain carries TRBV24-1 and TRBJ2-7; tentative D call: TRBD2 (6 bases). The germline gives CDR1 KGHDR, CDR2 SFDVKD. V was trimmed by 9 bases and J by 0 bases, leaving 20 bases between them. The CDR3 runs 16 residues. The CDR3 nucleotides are TGTGCCACCCCCAGTGGAGGGTCCTATCCCTCCTACGAGCAGTACTTC. Protein sequence: CATPSGGSYPSYEQYF.

The J gene is TRBJ2-2, the V gene TRBV5-8; D gene uncertain. The germline V gene has CDR1 SGHTS and CDR2 YDEGEE. The CDR3 length is 15 residues. Trimming stripped 2 bases from V and 2 bases from J, with 10 bases between. CDR3 sequence reads: CASSLKRTNTGELFF. The DNA of the CDR3 is TGTGCCAGCAGCTTAAAACGTACAAACACCGGGGAGCTGTTTTTT.

The J gene is TRBJ2-4, the V gene TRBV20-1; TRBD1 agrees at 8 bases. With 5 bases clipped from V and 9 bases from J, the junction kept 6 bases outside the gene matches. Germline lookup yields CDR1 DFQATT and CDR2 SNEGSKA (reference sequence). This CDR3 has 12 residues. CDR3 DNA sequence: TGCAGTGCTTTGGACAGGGAGGTCATTCAGTACTTC. This codes for CSALDREVIQYF.

This clonotype occurred many times. The chain is built from TRBV6-5 and TRBJ1-4, with D unresolved. Germline V gene sequence: CDR1 MNHEY, CDR2 SVGAGI. The V gene lost 2 bases and the J gene lost 7 bases, with 11 bases spanning the gap. The CDR3 length is 14 residues. The CDR3 spells CASSYGWESEKLFF. In DNA form, the CDR3 reads TGTGCCAGCAGTTACGGATGGGAGAGTGAAAAACTGTTTTTT.

The chain has TRBV12-3 or TRBV12-4 and TRBJ1-6, with D uncertain. The CDR3 covers 15 residues. Trimming took 3 bases from V and 7 from J, leaving 13 bases between them. The CDR3 reads CASSFGEGHNSPLHF. The CDR3 DNA follows: TGTGCCAGCAGTTTCGGGGAAGGGCACAATTCACCCCTCCACTTT.

This clonotype was seen only a few times. V is TRBV5-1 and J is TRBJ1-1; D is uncertain. With 5 bases removed from V and 4 bases from J, the gap between germline ends came to 18 bases. Germline CDR1 and CDR2: SGHRS and YFSETQ. The CDR3 contains 15 residues. CDR3 in amino acids: CASSREILGFTEAFF. The CDR3 DNA reads TGCGCCAGCAGTCGGGAGATACTGGGGTTCACTGAAGCTTTCTTT.

Only a few counts were recorded for this clonotype. The chain recombines TRBV7-2 with TRBJ2-1; D may correspond to TRBD1 or TRBD2 (5 bases each). The CDR3 is 13 amino acids. The V end lost 3 bases, the J end lost 8 bases, and 11 bases lay between the germline ends. CDR1 is SGHTA, CDR2 FQGNSA, per germline. In DNA, the CDR3 is TGTGCCAGCAGCTTGGGCAGGGAGTATGAGCAGTTCTTC. Protein product: CASSLGREYEQFF.

This clonotype was seen only a few times. J is TRBJ1-1 and V is TRBV20-1; D ambiguous. The ends were cut back, 5 bases at V and 1 base at J, with 8 bases in the middle. CDR3 length: 12 residues. The germline gives CDR1 DFQATT, CDR2 SNEGSKA (reference sequence). CDR3 protein: CSAPQANTEAFF. As DNA, the CDR3 is TGCAGTGCTCCCCAGGCGAACACTGAAGCTTTCTTT.

This clonotype was seen more than once but under ten times. This chain connects TRBV6-6 to TRBJ2-7; either TRBD1 or TRBD2 may supply D (5 bases each). CDR1 MNHNY and CDR2 SVGAGI come from the germline V gene (reference sequence). CDR3 length: 13 residues. With 8 bases removed from V and 7 bases from J, the gap between germline ends came to 18 bases. In DNA, the CDR3 is TGTGCCAGCCTACTAGAAAGCGAGGGGGAGCAGTACTTC. Residues: CASLLESEGEQYF.

This rearrangement joins TRBV20-1 to TRBJ2-7, with D perhaps matching TRBD2 (6 bases). From germline, CDR1 is DFQATT and CDR2 SNEGSKA (reference sequence). There are 14 residues in the CDR3. V gave up 6 bases and J gave up 0 bases, with 15 bases separating them. The CDR3 nucleotides are TGCAGTGCCCGCAGGGACTCGAGCTCCTACGAGCAGTACTTC. Translated, it gives CSARRDSSSYEQYF.

The chain joins TRBV27 to TRBJ1-4; 8 bases are shared with TRBD1. There are 15 residues in the CDR3. Per the germline V gene, CDR1 is MNHEY and CDR2 is SMNVEV (reference sequence). V trimming: 9 bases; J trimming: 7 bases; junction bases outside the gene matches: 13. The CDR3 here is CARPELTGVIEKLFF. CDR3 DNA: TGTGCCAGACCAGAGTTGACAGGGGTTATTGAAAAACTGTTTTTT.

The chain uses TRBV20-1 and TRBJ1-2; D unresolved. V lost 6 bases and J lost 7, with 15 bases in between. The CDR3 loop spans 12 amino acids. Germline loops: CDR1 DFQATT, CDR2 SNEGSKA (reference sequence). The DNA for the CDR3 is TGCAGTGCACCAACGGGCTGGGGTGGCTACACCTTC. Its translation is CSAPTGWGGYTF.

This clonotype has just a few counts. V usage is TRBV29-1 and J usage is TRBJ1-1, with D hard to call. The V and J ends lost 8 bases and 1 base respectively, with 8 bases between them. Germline V lookup: CDR1 SQVTM, CDR2 ANQGSEA. This CDR3 contains 11 residues. The CDR3 DNA reads as TGCAGCACCTCCAGGAACACTGAAGCTTTCTTT. This gives the protein CSTSRNTEAFF.

The genes are TRBV5-1 and TRBJ1-1; no reliable D call. In germline, CDR1 is SGHRS, CDR2 YFSETQ. Trimming stripped 0 bases from V and 8 bases from J, with 14 bases between. CDR3 size: 14 residues. DNA for the CDR3: TGCGCCAGCAGCTTGGAAATTGGTTCCAGGGAAGCTTTCTTT. Protein: CASSLEIGSREAFF. The variable domain in full, with the rest retrieved from reference TRBV5-1 and TRBJ1-1, is KAGVTQTPRYLIKTRGQQVTLSCSPISGHRSVSWYQQTPGQGLQFLFEYFSETQRNKGNFPGRFSGRQFSNSRSEMNVSTLELGDSALYLCASSLEIGSREAFFGQGTRLTVV.